Below are 10 T cell receptor beta chains sequenced from a single sample in a study of blood T cell repertoires in COVID-19. The table came from immunoSEQ multiplex PCR; TCRdb's copy has only in-frame clones and leaves some out. The data show about 95,000 clones, about nine tenths seen once. Sequencing was carried out using peripheral blood. The source is a woman in her sixties or seventies with acute or convalescent COVID-19.

The rearrangement joins TRBV5-1 to TRBJ1-2, with D possibly being TRBD1 (6 bases). The CDR3 has 13 amino acids. Germline V gene sequence: CDR1 SGHRS, CDR2 YFSETQ. V shed 3 bases and J shed 6 bases, with 12 bases lying between them. The CDR3 loop reads CASSSFGGHGYTF. CDR3 nucleotide sequence: TGCGCCAGCAGCTCCTTCGGGGGGCATGGCTACACCTTC.

V is TRBV7-2 and J is TRBJ2-2, with 8 bases that match TRBD1. CDR3 length: 14 residues. CDR1 is SGHTA and CDR2 is FQGNSA in the germline V gene. J was trimmed by 6 bases and V by 4 bases; bases with no gene match: 4. The chain's CDR3 is CASSSDRASGELFF. The CDR3 bases are TGTGCCAGCAGCTCGGACAGGGCATCCGGGGAGCTGTTTTTT.

The gene calls are TRBV28 and TRBJ1-2, with 7 bases identical to TRBD1. Germline-derived CDR1 and CDR2 are MDHEN and SYDVKM. Losses at the gene ends were 6 bases for V and 2 bases for J; bases not matched to a gene: 9. The CDR3 consists of 15 residues. The CDR3 DNA sequence: TGTGCCAGCAGGCCCCGACAGGGTCTAAACTATGGCTACACCTTC. It is translated as CASRPRQGLNYGYTF.

J is TRBJ2-3 and V is TRBV19; TRBD1 aligns across 10 bases. V dropped 4 bases and J dropped 4; count of bases not matched to a gene: 17. The CDR3 covers 19 residues. CDR1 is LNHDA and CDR2 is SQIVND in the germline V gene (reference sequence). This chain's CDR3 is CASSTTQMTDRGRPDTQYF. CDR3 coding DNA: TGTGCCAGTAGTACTACCCAGATGACCGACAGGGGGCGACCAGATACGCAGTATTTT.

In this sample, this clone turned up a few times. This chain uses TRBV7-6 with TRBJ1-3; 7 bases agree with TRBD1. Germline CDR1 and CDR2: SGHVS and FNYEAQ. The junction had 12 bases not matched to a gene; V was cut back by 4 bases and J by 0 bases. The CDR3 extends over 18 amino acids. CDR3 protein: CASSSTGTAGNSGNTIYF. The CDR3, as DNA: TGTGCCAGCAGCTCTACCGGGACAGCCGGTAACTCTGGAAACACCATATATTTT.

The gene calls are TRBV10-1 and TRBJ1-3, with D uncertain. The ends were cut back, 2 bases at V and 1 base at J, with 9 bases in the middle. CDR1 WNHNN and CDR2 SYGVQD come from the germline V gene (reference sequence). This CDR3 is built from 15 residues. The CDR3 DNA is TGCGCCAGCAGTGAGCCCACGAGGTCTGGAAACACCATATATTTT. Protein product: CASSEPTRSGNTIYF.

This clone was detected only once. The chain uses TRBV7-9 and TRBJ1-4, with 10 bases fitting TRBD1. The J segment lost 6 bases and the V segment lost 5 bases, leaving 6 bases of the junction unmatched. The CDR3 spans 15 residues. Germline lookup yields CDR1 SEHNR and CDR2 FQNEAQ (reference sequence). The CDR3, as DNA: TGTGCCAGCAGCAAAACCGGGACAGGGGATGAAAAACTGTTTTTT. This encodes CASSKTGTGDEKLFF. The full variable domain, in which reference TRBV7-9 and TRBJ1-4 provide the parts outside the CDR3, is DTGVSQNPRHKITKRGQNVTFRCDPISEHNRLYWYRQTLGQGPEFLTYFQNEAQLEKSRLLSDRFSAERPKGSFSTLEIQRTEQGDSAMYLCASSKTGTGDEKLFFGSGTQLSVL.

CDR3 sequence: CASSPPTGVNYGYTF. The DNA for the CDR3 is TGTGCCAGCAGTCCCCCGACAGGGGTTAACTATGGCTACACCTTC. V is TRBV28 and J is TRBJ1-2; 8 bases fit TRBD1. This CDR3 has 15 amino acids. Germline CDR1 reads MDHEN; CDR2 reads SYDVKM. V trimming: 5 bases; J trimming: 1 base; junction bases outside the gene matches: 6.

As DNA, the CDR3 is TGTGCCAGCAGTGAAACAGGGGCCAAAAAGACCCAGTACTTC. Its translation is CASSETGAKKTQYF. The chain uses TRBV27 and TRBJ2-5; 7 positions match TRBD1. There are 14 residues in the CDR3. Looked up from germline, CDR1 is MNHEY and CDR2 is SMNVEV (reference sequence). The ends lost 5 bases at V and 6 bases at J; junction bases unmatched: 9.

This chain uses TRBV27 with TRBJ2-7; the match to TRBD1 covers 12 bases. This CDR3 has 14 amino acids. Germline V lookup: CDR1 MNHEY, CDR2 SMNVEV (reference sequence). V lost 5 bases and J lost 5; bases outside the gene matches: 4. The CDR3 region is CASSRGTGGNEQYF. The CDR3 DNA reads as TGTGCCAGCAGTCGGGGGACAGGGGGCAACGAGCAGTACTTC.